This is a list of T cell receptor beta chains from one sample in a study of lymphopenia after photon versus proton radiotherapy. Assay used: immunoSEQ multiplex PCR; TCRdb lists only in-frame clones, some missing. The top ten clones hold roughly 17% of a sample with about 50,000 clones, 92% of them seen once. The sample consisted of peripheral blood, taken from a patient treated with photon-based radiotherapy. These receptors all come from a woman aged 40 to 50 with cholangiocarcinoma. CDR3s include the opening cysteine and the closing phenylalanine or tryptophan. D genes are given only for firm matches. The size field is filled for only some rows; it gives once, few, many or a size class.

-	-	TRBV2	TRBJ1-4	CASSEIRGEKLFF	TGTGCCAGCAGTGAAATCCGAGGTGAAAAACTGTTTTTT
once	TRBD1	TRBV5-1	TRBJ2-5	CASSQDRVETQYF	TGCGCCAGCAGCCAGGACAGGGTAGAGACCCAGTACTTC
-	-	TRBV18	TRBJ2-5	CASSTDLAETQYF	TGTGCCAGCTCCACCGACTTGGCAGAGACCCAGTACTTC
-	-	TRBV27	TRBJ1-2	CASTRGQGDGYTF	TGTGCCAGCACCAGGGGTCAGGGAGACGGCTACACCTTC
few	-	TRBV4-3	TRBJ1-6	CASSQDIFTGNSPLHF	TGCGCCAGCAGCCAAGATATATTTACTGGGAATTCACCCCTCCACTTT
-	-	TRBV9	TRBJ2-1	CASSPGLSVEQFF	TGTGCCAGCAGCCCAGGACTATCGGTTGAGCAGTTCTTC
-	TRBD1	TRBV27	TRBJ1-2	CASSSAGTGSNGYTF	TGTGCCAGCAGTTCCGCCGGGACAGGAAGTAATGGCTACACCTTC
-	TRBD2	TRBV6-6	TRBJ2-1	CASRGRLAGSYNEQFF	TGTGCCAGCAGGGGAAGACTAGCGGGGAGTTACAATGAGCAGTTCTTC
-	-	TRBV19	TRBJ2-1	CASSIYNLFYNEQFF	TGTGCCAGTAGTATTTACAACCTCTTCTACAATGAGCAGTTCTTC
-	-	TRBV30	TRBJ1-6	CAWSEVSGSRSPLHF	TGTGCCTGGAGTGAGGTTTCTGGGAGTAGGTCACCCCTCCACTTT
-	-	TRBV5-1	TRBJ2-7	CASSLDGTYEQYF	TGCGCCAGCAGCTTGGATGGCACCTACGAGCAGTACTTC
-	-	TRBV11-2	TRBJ1-2	CASSLGSASSDLAYGYTF	TGTGCCAGCAGCTTAGGCTCGGCATCGTCGGATTTAGCCTATGGCTACACCTTC
few	-	TRBV15	TRBJ1-2	CATSRGFIDYGYTF	TGTGCCACCAGCAGAGGATTTATCGACTATGGCTACACCTTC
few	TRBD1	TRBV7-9	TRBJ1-2	CASSFRTGGLGGYGYTF	TGTGCCAGCAGCTTCCGTACAGGGGGCTTAGGAGGGTATGGCTACACCTTC
once	TRBD1	TRBV6-6	TRBJ2-7	CASSPDRAYEQYF	TGTGCCAGCAGTCCCGACAGGGCCTACGAGCAGTACTTC
once	TRBD1	TRBV6-5	TRBJ2-7	CASRAGQGVYEQYF	TGTGCCAGCAGGGCAGGACAGGGGGTCTACGAGCAGTACTTC
once	TRBD1	TRBV13	TRBJ1-1	CASSPGTVFGNTEAFF	TGTGCCAGCAGCCCTGGGACAGTCTTCGGGAACACTGAAGCTTTCTTT
-	-	TRBV6-4	TRBJ1-2	CASSRGAGEVYGYTF	TGTGCCAGCAGCCGAGGGGCAGGGGAAGTCTATGGCTACACCTTC
-	TRBD2	TRBV7-9	TRBJ2-2	CASSLAGGRGTGELFF	TGTGCCAGCAGCCTGGCGGGGGGGCGAGGCACCGGGGAGCTGTTTTTT
-	-	TRBV9	TRBJ1-1	CASSGGRSNTEAFF	TGTGCCAGCAGCGGCGGACGGTCGAACACTGAAGCTTTCTTT
-	-	TRBV19	TRBJ1-2	CASKVEGNYGYTF	TGTGCCAGTAAAGTCGAAGGGAACTATGGCTACACCTTC
-	TRBD2	TRBV7-8	TRBJ2-1	CASSSVAGGSYNEQFF	TGTGCCAGCAGCTCAGTAGCGGGGGGTTCCTACAATGAGCAGTTCTTC
-	-	TRBV28	TRBJ1-5	CASSLSQGSQPQHF	TGTGCCAGCAGTTTATCACAGGGAAGCCAGCCCCAGCATTTT
-	-	TRBV10-3	TRBJ2-7	CAISEVHEQYF	TGTGCCATCAGTGAGGTCCACGAGCAGTACTTC
-	-	TRBV18	TRBJ2-1	CASSQNPGVGQFF	TGTGCCAGCTCGCAGAACCCAGGGGTAGGGCAGTTCTTC
-	-	TRBV6-5	TRBJ2-1	CASSSAPGRAEQFF	TGTGCCAGCAGTTCGGCCCCTGGTCGTGCTGAGCAGTTCTTC
-	-	TRBV28	TRBJ2-7	CATTWSARGDYEQYF	TGTGCCACCACCTGGTCGGCTCGGGGAGACTACGAGCAGTACTTC
-	TRBD1	TRBV6-5	TRBJ1-1	CASSSPGGTEAFF	TGTGCCAGCAGTAGCCCAGGGGGCACTGAAGCTTTCTTT
-	TRBD2	TRBV6-5	TRBJ2-1	CASSYSGLASGEQFF	TGTGCCAGCAGTTACTCGGGACTAGCTAGTGGTGAGCAGTTCTTC
-	-	TRBV4-1	TRBJ2-3	CASRAPGRGTDTQYF	TGCGCCAGCAGGGCACCGGGGAGGGGGACAGATACGCAGTATTTT
-	-	TRBV4-1	TRBJ1-2	CASSQESIGNYGYTF	TGCGCCAGCAGCCAAGAAAGCATAGGTAACTATGGCTACACCTTC
-	-	TRBV10-1	TRBJ2-7	CASSESAQGPYEQYF	TGCGCCAGCAGTGAGTCGGCCCAGGGACCTTACGAGCAGTACTTC
few	-	TRBV29-1	TRBJ2-7	CSVGGRLHYEQYF	TGCAGCGTTGGTGGCCGATTACACTACGAGCAGTACTTC
-	-	TRBV7-3	TRBJ1-1	CASSLTRDTEAFF	TGTGCCAGCAGCTTAACCAGGGACACTGAAGCTTTCTTT